One TCR beta chain is described in this entry. The data were taken from a study of blood T cell repertoires in COVID-19. Study context: Spain, Italy and the United States supplied samples that represented acute and convalescent COVID-19. T cells, B-cell-depleted T cells, or PBMCs provided the cDNA or gDNA that served as material.

Original data processing: Quantification of nucleated cells was approximated via reference gene primer amplification. Using immunoSEQ multiplex PCR, the repertoire was profiled, and TCRdb retains in-frame clones only, with some absent. Clone size and the V and J calls come from that table; the DNA yielded D and trimming. This sample has approximately 140,000 clones, with around nine tenths found just once. Looked up from germline, CDR1 is MDHEN and CDR2 is SYDVKM. The length of the CDR3 is 15 residues. Trimming took 3 bases from V and 5 from J; bases not matched to a gene: 7. Material for sequencing was peripheral blood. The clonotype was recovered from a man aged 50 to 59 with active or convalescent COVID-19. The chain joins TRBV28 to TRBJ1-1; 9 bases are shared with TRBD1. DNA for the CDR3: TGTGCCAGCAGTTTCGCGGGACAGGGTGGGACTGAAGCTTTCTTT. It encodes CASSFAGQGGTEAFF.